The subject of this entry is one TCR beta chain. The sample is drawn from a study of blood T cell repertoires in COVID-19. Germline trimming cut 6 bases from V and 4 bases from J; bases unmatched to any gene: 4. Germline CDR1 reads MNHEY; CDR2 reads SVGAGI. This CDR3 spans 13 amino acids. Sequencing used immunoSEQ multiplex PCR; TCRdb keeps in-frame clones, though not all of them. The sample includes under 80,000 clones, about four fifths of them seen just once. The TCR originated in a woman of 80 years or more with active or convalescent COVID-19. The chain carries TRBV6-5 and TRBJ2-7, with TRBD1 identical over 9 bases. The specimen sequenced was peripheral blood. CDR3 DNA sequence: TGTGCCAGCAGGCGACAGGGGGGATACGAGCAGTACTTC. Translated: CASRRQGGYEQYF.